Sequencing of this T cell receptor (beta chain) was carried out in a study of T cell responses to AZD1222 COVID-19 vaccine. General study results and limits: Dominant at 160-218 and 743-854, vaccine-associated CD4 TCRs also spanned spike. Most donors were white British, females outnumbered males, and clonal diversity was possibly underestimated.

The CDR3 sequence is 13 residues long. Germline V gene sequence: CDR1 LGHNA, CDR2 YNFKEQ. The germline V and J ends were trimmed by 0 bases and 6 bases, with 8 bases remaining between them. A note on this clone: The antigen remains undetermined.

Profiled with immunoSEQ multiplex PCR; TCRdb holds only in-frame clones, not every one. The sample shows 150,000 to 200,000 clones, roughly 94% of them seen only once. The clonotype originates from an adult in good health. J is TRBJ1-1 and V is TRBV4-2; no reliable D call. Sequenced material: peripheral blood, taken on day 0 of AZD1222 vaccination. The CDR3 bases are TGTGCCAGCAGCCAAGAAGACGGGGCTGAAGCTTTCTTT. Encoded protein: CASSQEDGAEAFF.